The 4 T cell receptor beta chains below all came from one sample that was sequenced in a study of shared clonotypes between healthy human individuals. Clones were read by immunoSEQ multiplex PCR, and TCRdb kept only the in-frame ones, dropping some. Here the sample spans 2,100,000 or so clones, approximately 96% being singletons. Sequenced: naive CD4+ T cells sorted from blood. Subset denoted: CD45RA+ positively selected. Every receptor here comes from a man younger than 35 in good health.

This sequence joins TRBV10-3 and TRBJ2-3; TRBD2 agrees at 12 bases. The V gene end was trimmed by 6 bases and the J gene end by 4 bases; junction bases not matched to a gene: 5. Germline assignment: CDR1 ENHRY and CDR2 SYGVKD. The CDR3 consists of 15 residues. CDR3: CAIRRGLAGPDTQYF. CDR3 in DNA: TGTGCCATCAGAAGAGGACTAGCGGGACCAGATACGCAGTATTTT.

This chain uses TRBV4-1 with TRBJ1-2, with a weak D call TRBD1 (5 bases). Trimming took 1 base from V and 4 from J, leaving 16 bases between them. CDR1 is MGHRA, CDR2 YSYEKL, per germline. This CDR3 is built from 16 residues. The CDR3 nucleotides are TGCGCCAGCAGCCAAGCCCCCGCCGGGACCGCCTATGGCTACACCTTC. Protein product: CASSQAPAGTAYGYTF.

The chain uses TRBV5-1 and TRBJ2-7, with unresolved D. This CDR3 comprises 15 residues. Germline V gene data show CDR1 as SGHRS and CDR2 as YFSETQ. With 0 bases removed from V and 0 bases from J, the gap between germline ends came to 10 bases. CDR3 sequence: CASSLALGFSYEQYF. The CDR3 DNA sequence: TGCGCCAGCAGCTTGGCTCTGGGGTTCTCCTACGAGCAGTACTTC.

This CDR3 is CASSLDQGARAFF. CDR3 nucleotide sequence: TGTGCCAGCAGCTTGGATCAGGGAGCCAGAGCTTTCTTT. The chain has TRBV5-8 and TRBJ1-1, with a weak D call TRBD1 (5 bases). The V gene lost 0 bases and the J gene lost 10 bases, with 13 bases spanning the gap. The CDR3 runs to 13 residues. Germline V gene data show CDR1 as SGHTS and CDR2 as YDEGEE.